The 5 T cell receptor beta chains below all came from one sample that was sequenced in a study of response to subunit inactivated influenza vaccine. Via MiXCR, TCRdb re-called the RT-PCR reads, giving one row per CDR3 protein. The sample carries 650,000 to 800,000 distinct CDR3 sequences, approximately 15% recorded once. This specimen was PBMCs from blood, taken less than 15 days before vaccination. All receptors come from a middle-aged man who received an inactivated influenza vaccine.

This clonotype has only a few counts. This chain joins TRBV20-1 and TRBJ2-5, with 9 bases that match TRBD1. The V gene's germline CDR1 is DFQATT and CDR2 SNEGSKA (reference sequence). With 3 bases clipped from V and 7 bases from J, the junction kept 21 bases outside the gene matches. This CDR3 is 18 amino acids long. The CDR3: CSASGDRALAALRRTQYF. CDR3 DNA: TGCAGTGCTAGCGGGGACAGGGCTCTAGCGGCCCTTCGAAGGACCCAGTACTTC.

This chain links TRBV4-3 with TRBJ2-1; D gene ambiguous. The CDR3 totals 16 residues. Trimming cost V 0 bases and J 5 bases, with 14 bases left between them. Per germline, CDR1 LGHNA and CDR2 YSLEER. For the CDR3, the DNA is TGCGCCAGCAGCCAAGACCTCGTTGTAGGAAACAATGAGCAGTTCTTC. It translates to CASSQDLVVGNNEQFF.

J is TRBJ2-5 and V is TRBV4-3; 10 nucleotides match TRBD1. The V and J ends lost 2 bases and 4 bases, in that order; junction bases with no gene match: 10. CDR3 length: 17 residues. Germline CDR1 is LGHNA and CDR2 is YSLEER. Here the CDR3 DNA reads TGCGCCAGCAGCCAATCCATTCGACAGGGGGCCGGAGAGACCCAGTACTTC. Its translation is CASSQSIRQGAGETQYF.

The chain combines TRBV3-1 with TRBJ2-1; D is unresolved. The CDR3 loop spans 13 amino acids. CDR1 and CDR2 (germline): LGHDT, YNNKEL (reference sequence). The V gene lost 6 bases and the J gene lost 5 bases, with 11 bases spanning the gap. The CDR3 spells CASSQSGNNEQFF. CDR3 bases: TGTGCCAGCAGTCAAAGTGGGAACAATGAGCAGTTCTTC.

The chain is built from TRBV7-9 and TRBJ2-1, with D possibly TRBD2 on 7 matching bases. CDR1 is SEHNR, CDR2 FQNEAQ, per germline (reference sequence). The CDR3 is 16 residues long. V shed 4 bases and J shed 5 bases, with 18 bases lying between them. The CDR3 region is CASSSRWGGRDNEQFF. The DNA for the CDR3 is TGTGCCAGCAGCTCCCGGTGGGGGGGCCGAGACAATGAGCAGTTCTTC.